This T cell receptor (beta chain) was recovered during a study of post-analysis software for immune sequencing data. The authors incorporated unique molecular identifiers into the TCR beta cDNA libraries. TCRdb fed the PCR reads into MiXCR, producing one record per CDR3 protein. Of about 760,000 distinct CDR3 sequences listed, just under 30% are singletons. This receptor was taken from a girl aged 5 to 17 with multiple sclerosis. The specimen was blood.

CDR3 region: CASSITAMNTEAFF. The CDR3 DNA sequence: TGTGCCAGCAGTATAACTGCGATGAACACTGAAGCTTTCTTT. The V and J genes are TRBV27 and TRBJ1-1; D is unresolved. Trimming stripped 5 bases from V and 0 bases from J, with 10 bases between. The CDR3 runs to 14 residues. Germline CDR1 MNHEY, CDR2 SMNVEV (reference sequence).